These 28 T cell receptor beta chains originate from one sample sequenced in a study of cytomegalovirus exposure and HLA in healthy donors. PCR employed 60 Vbeta and 13 Jbeta primers. The table came from immunoSEQ multiplex PCR; TCRdb's copy has only in-frame clones and leaves some out. Its listing shows 190,000 or so clones. Sequencing was performed on PBMCs. The receptors come from a boy under 18 in good health and CMV-seronegative.

This sequence joins TRBV11-2 and TRBJ2-7; 8 bases map to TRBD1. The germline V gene encodes CDR1 SGHAT and CDR2 FQNNGV. J gave up 0 bases and V 5 bases, and 9 bases lay outside the gene matches. This CDR3 contains 16 residues. The CDR3 region has the DNA TGTGCCAGCAGCCACGAGGACAGGGAGGACTCCTACGAGCAGTACTTC. This gives the protein CASSHEDREDSYEQYF.

The chain uses TRBV9 and TRBJ2-2; 11 bases line up with TRBD2. This CDR3 contains 15 residues. Trimming took 4 bases from V and 8 from J; bases not matched to a gene: 7. The V gene's germline CDR1 is SGDLS and CDR2 YYNGEE. The CDR3 DNA reads as TGTGCCAGCAGCCTGGGACTAGCGGACTTGGGGGAGCTGTTTTTT. Its protein product is CASSLGLADLGELFF.

This chain links TRBV9 with TRBJ2-7; D gene ambiguous. Trimming shortened V by 0 bases and J by 3 bases, and 7 bases separated the two germline ends. The length of the CDR3 is 13 residues. Germline CDR1 and CDR2: SGDLS and YYNGEE. DNA of the CDR3: TGTGCCAGCAGCGTAGGAGAGCGCTACGAGCAGTACTTC. Translated, it gives CASSVGERYEQYF.

V gene TRBV4-3 combines with J gene TRBJ1-1, with 8 bases identical to TRBD1. Per the germline V gene, CDR1 is LGHNA and CDR2 is YSLEER. Germline trimming cut 2 bases from V and 5 bases from J; bases unmatched to any gene: 10. The CDR3 loop spans 16 amino acids. CDR3 protein: CASSQTRTGKGTEAFF. The CDR3 region has the DNA TGCGCCAGCAGCCAAACTCGGACAGGGAAAGGAACTGAAGCTTTCTTT.

The V and J genes are TRBV11-1 and TRBJ2-3, with D unresolved. The CDR3 is 15 amino acids. V lost 1 base and J lost 3, with 11 bases in between. Germline assignment: CDR1 SGHAT and CDR2 FQDESV (reference sequence). CDR3 DNA sequence: TGTGCCAGCAGCTTAGTATGGAGTGGGACAGATACGCAGTATTTT. Protein sequence: CASSLVWSGTDTQYF.

On this clone itself: The conserved phenylalanine or tryptophan normally closing the CDR3 is absent here, so this likely arose from a read error. The limits of the CDR3 on the DNA are not certain, so only TCRdb's listed CDR3 is given. The chain recombines TRBV5-5 with TRBJ1-2; TRBD1 is the table's D call and was not checked against the DNA. Germline CDR1 and CDR2: SGHKS and YYEKEE (reference sequence). With termini counted, the CDR3 has 13 amino acids. The CDR3 spells CASSSGTGSADSV.

The CDR3 region has the DNA TGTGCCAGCAGCCCAGGTGGTTCACCCCTCCACTTT. Its protein product is CASSPGGSPLHF. The rearrangement joins TRBV7-2 to TRBJ1-6; D is uncertain. Trimming removed 5 bases at V and 9 bases at J, with 8 bases between. CDR1 and CDR2 (germline): SGHTA, FQGNSA. This CDR3 is 12 amino acids long.

The V and J genes are TRBV27 and TRBJ1-5, with TRBD1 matching 7 bases. J lost 2 bases, V lost 5 bases, and 15 bases had no gene match. From germline, CDR1 is MNHEY and CDR2 SMNVEV (reference sequence). CDR3 length: 18 residues. The CDR3 spells CASSAEGQLLRGNQPQHF. The CDR3 DNA follows: TGTGCCAGCAGTGCCGAGGGACAGTTGCTTCGTGGCAATCAGCCCCAGCATTTT.

In nucleotides, the CDR3 is TGCGCCAGCAGCCATCTAGCGTCCCGCTACACCTTC. Amino acid sequence: CASSHLASRYTF. The rearrangement links TRBV4-1 to TRBJ1-2; D is uncertain. Germline-derived CDR1 and CDR2 are MGHRA and YSYEKL. V lost 3 bases and J lost 9, with 11 bases in between. The CDR3 has 12 amino acids.

The V gene is TRBV30, the J gene TRBJ2-3, with D possibly TRBD2 on 5 matching bases. Germline V CDR1 and CDR2: GTSNPN, SVGIG (reference sequence). With 5 bases removed from V and 0 bases from J, the gap between germline ends came to 12 bases. The CDR3 consists of 14 residues. CDR3 sequence reads: CAWVGEPSTDTQYF. The CDR3 coding sequence is TGTGCCTGGGTCGGGGAGCCTAGCACAGATACGCAGTATTTT.

This chain uses TRBV9 with TRBJ2-1; D is undetermined. V shed 0 bases and J shed 3 bases, with 4 bases lying between them. CDR1 is SGDLS and CDR2 is YYNGEE in the germline V gene. The CDR3 runs to 13 residues. This chain's CDR3 is CASSVAVYNEQFF. The CDR3 DNA reads TGTGCCAGCAGCGTAGCGGTCTACAATGAGCAGTTCTTC.

The chain recombines TRBV5-4 with TRBJ2-1; the match to TRBD2 covers 7 bases. The CDR3 is made up of 15 amino acids. V was pared by 1 base and J by 4 bases, with 5 bases of the junction left unmatched. CDR1 is SGHNT and CDR2 is YYREEE in the germline V gene (reference sequence). The CDR3 is CASSLRRGGYNEQFF. The CDR3 nucleotides are TGTGCCAGCAGCTTGCGGCGCGGGGGTTACAATGAGCAGTTCTTC.

The chain combines TRBV25-1 with TRBJ1-1; TRBD1 agrees at 8 bases. Germline V gives CDR1 MGHDK, CDR2 SYGVNS. This CDR3 region has 16 residues. J lost 7 bases, V lost 1 base, and 11 bases had no gene match. This chain's CDR3 is CASSEFSVDRGDEAFF. CDR3 coding DNA: TGTGCCAGCAGTGAATTTTCAGTTGACAGGGGTGATGAAGCTTTCTTT.

V is TRBV7-6 and J is TRBJ2-7, with 7 bases lining up with TRBD2. Looked up from germline, CDR1 is SGHVS and CDR2 is FNYEAQ. This CDR3 region has 13 residues. V dropped 1 base and J dropped 6; count of bases not matched to a gene: 3. The CDR3 nucleotides are TGTGCCAGCAGCTTAGATGGGGGGGGCGAGCAGTACTTC. This gives the protein CASSLDGGGEQYF. Full variable domain (rest looked up from reference TRBV7-6 and TRBJ2-7): GAGVSQSPRYKVTKRGQDVALRCDPISGHVSLYWYRQALGQGPEFLTYFNYEAQQDKSGLPNDRFSAERPEGSISTLTIQRTEQRDSAMYRCASSLDGGGEQYFGPGTRLTVT.

As to this clone: This sample includes further DNA sequences coding for the same CDR3. The chain has TRBV7-9 and TRBJ1-1; maybe TRBD1 (5 bases). The V end lost 1 base, the J end lost 1 base, and 7 bases lay between the germline ends. This CDR3 comprises 14 residues. Germline loops: CDR1 SEHNR, CDR2 FQNEAQ (reference sequence). The CDR3 DNA reads as TGTGCCAGCAGCTTAGGTCAGGGGAACACTGAAGCTTTCTTT. It codes for CASSLGQGNTEAFF.

The DNA for the CDR3 is TGCGCCAGCAGCTTGGATGGGGCGAACACTGAAGCTTTCTTT. Translation gives CASSLDGANTEAFF. The chain joins TRBV5-1 to TRBJ1-1; weak D call: TRBD1 (5 bases). Germline values: CDR1 SGHRS, CDR2 YFSETQ. V was shortened by 0 bases and J by 1 base, with 7 bases between the two germline ends. The CDR3 sequence is 14 residues long.

V is TRBV2 and J is TRBJ1-1, with D perhaps matching TRBD1 (5 bases). CDR1 is SNHLY, CDR2 FYNNEI, per germline. There are 15 residues in the CDR3. Trimming stripped 4 bases from V and 1 base from J, with 13 bases between. The CDR3 nucleotides read TGTGCCAGCAGTGGTCATGGGGGGGAGAACACTGAAGCTTTCTTT. Its translation: CASSGHGGENTEAFF. Filled out from reference TRBV2 and TRBJ1-1, the complete variable domain reads EPEVTQTPSHQVTQMGQEVILRCVPISNHLYFYWYRQILGQKVEFLVSFYNNEISEKSEIFDDQFSVERPDGSNFTLKIRSTKLEDSAMYFCASSGHGGENTEAFFGQGTRLTVV.

The V call is TRBV19, the J call TRBJ2-3, with 8 bases fitting TRBD1. Germline assignment: CDR1 LNHDA and CDR2 SQIVND (reference sequence). The CDR3 totals 15 residues. The V gene end was trimmed by 8 bases and the J gene end by 5 bases; junction bases not matched to a gene: 12. CDR3 in amino acids: CASQAAGGAVDTQYF. As DNA, the CDR3 is TGTGCCAGTCAAGCCGCAGGGGGCGCGGTAGATACGCAGTATTTT.

The chain couples TRBV4-3 to TRBJ1-1; a weak D match, TRBD1 (5 bases). V was cut by 3 bases and J by 1 base, with 12 bases left in between. The germline gives CDR1 LGHNA, CDR2 YSLEER. The CDR3 is made up of 15 amino acids. The DNA for the CDR3 is TGCGCCAGCAGCCAGGCAAGACAGACGAACACTGAAGCTTTCTTT. Translated: CASSQARQTNTEAFF.

The genes are TRBV12-5 and TRBJ1-2; tentative D call: TRBD1 (6 bases). Germline V CDR1 and CDR2: LGHNT, FRNRAP. CDR3 length: 12 amino acids. The V gene lost 4 bases and the J gene lost 5 bases, with 8 bases spanning the gap. The CDR3 DNA follows: TGTGCTAGTGGTTGGGGGCCGTATGGCTACACCTTC. Encoded protein: CASGWGPYGYTF.

The CDR3 DNA reads as TGTGCCAGCAGTGTTAACAGTCTAGCCAAAAACATTCAGTACTTC. This codes for CASSVNSLAKNIQYF. The chain uses TRBV2 and TRBJ2-4; D not resolved. Germline V lookup: CDR1 SNHLY, CDR2 FYNNEI. CDR3 length: 15 amino acids. Deletions cut 4 bases from V and 0 bases from J, with 10 bases between. Drawing the rest from reference TRBV2 and TRBJ2-4, the complete variable domain is EPEVTQTPSHQVTQMGQEVILRCVPISNHLYFYWYRQILGQKVEFLVSFYNNEISEKSEIFDDQFSVERPDGSNFTLKIRSTKLEDSAMYFCASSVNSLAKNIQYFGAGTRLSVL.

V usage is TRBV6-1 and J usage is TRBJ1-3, with 7 bases identical to TRBD1. CDR3 length: 14 residues. V was pared by 4 bases and J by 4 bases, with 4 bases of the junction left unmatched. CDR1 and CDR2 from the germline V gene are MNHNS and SASEGT. The CDR3 nucleotides are TGTGCCAGCAGTGCCACGACAGGGGGAAACACCATATATTTT. It specifies CASSATTGGNTIYF.

The gene calls are TRBV29-1 and TRBJ1-1; maybe TRBD1 (5 bases). The CDR3 extends over 14 amino acids. The germline V and J ends were trimmed by 6 bases and 0 bases, with 14 bases remaining between them. The germline CDR1 and CDR2 sequences are SQVTM and ANQGSEA. For the CDR3, the DNA is TGCAGCGTGAAGAGGACACTTATGAACACTGAAGCTTTCTTT. It yields the protein CSVKRTLMNTEAFF.

This chain links TRBV7-3 with TRBJ2-5, with 8 bases matching TRBD2. This CDR3 has 15 residues. After removal of 5 bases from V and 4 bases from J, the junction contained 9 bases not matched to a gene. CDR1 is SGHTA, CDR2 FQGTGA, per germline. Here the CDR3 reads CASSPLDGGVETQYF. The CDR3 DNA follows: TGTGCCAGCAGCCCGCTTGACGGGGGGGTAGAGACCCAGTACTTC.

This chain uses TRBV29-1 with TRBJ2-2, with 10 positions matching TRBD1. The CDR3 is 16 amino acids. Germline-derived CDR1 and CDR2 are SQVTM and ANQGSEA. After removal of 4 bases from V and 4 bases from J, the junction contained 9 bases not matched to a gene. Written as DNA, the CDR3 is TGCAGCGTTGGAAGTTCGGACAGGGGGTTCACCGGGGAGCTGTTTTTT. As protein: CSVGSSDRGFTGELFF.

This chain connects TRBV9 to TRBJ2-2; D may be TRBD2 (6 bases). The V end lost 0 bases, the J end lost 6 bases, and 9 bases lay between the germline ends. Germline V gene sequence: CDR1 SGDLS, CDR2 YYNGEE. The CDR3 totals 14 residues. In DNA, the CDR3 is TGTGCCAGCAGCGTAGGCGGGGTAGCCGGGGAGCTGTTTTTT. It translates to CASSVGGVAGELFF.

The gene calls are TRBV4-1 and TRBJ2-1; TRBD2 matches 10 bases. The ends lost 0 bases at V and 4 bases at J; junction bases unmatched: 9. Germline V gene lookup returns CDR1 MGHRA and CDR2 YSYEKL. The CDR3 consists of 18 residues. The CDR3 region has the DNA TGCGCCAGCAGCCAAGATCGGGTAGCGGGGGGCCGGTACAATGAGCAGTTCTTC. Residues: CASSQDRVAGGRYNEQFF.

J is TRBJ1-1 and V is TRBV18; 9 positions match TRBD1. Germline loops: CDR1 KGHSH, CDR2 LQKENI. The CDR3 has 15 residues. V lost 1 base, J lost 5 bases, and 5 bases stayed unmatched. CDR3 residues: CASSPQGQGETEAFF. DNA for the CDR3: TGTGCCAGCTCACCACAGGGACAGGGCGAAACTGAAGCTTTCTTT. Full variable domain (remainder filled in from reference TRBV18 and TRBJ1-1): NAGVMQNPRHLVRRRGQEARLRCSPMKGHSHVYWYRQLPEEGLKFMVYLQKENIIDESGMPKERFSAEFPKEGPSILRIQQVVRGDSAAYFCASSPQGQGETEAFFGQGTRLTVV.